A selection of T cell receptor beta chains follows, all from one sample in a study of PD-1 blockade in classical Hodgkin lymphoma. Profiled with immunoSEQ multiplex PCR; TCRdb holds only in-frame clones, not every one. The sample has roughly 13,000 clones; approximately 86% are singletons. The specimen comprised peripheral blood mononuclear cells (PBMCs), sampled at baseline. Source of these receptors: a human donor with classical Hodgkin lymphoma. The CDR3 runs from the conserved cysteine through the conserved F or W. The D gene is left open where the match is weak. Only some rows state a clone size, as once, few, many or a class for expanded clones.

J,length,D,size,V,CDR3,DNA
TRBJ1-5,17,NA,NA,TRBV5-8,CASSFEAWGAGNQPQHF,TGTGCCAGCAGCTTCGAGGCCTGGGGGGCGGGTAATCAGCCCCAGCATTTT
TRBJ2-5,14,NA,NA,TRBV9,CASSVGGYQETQYF,TGTGCCAGCAGCGTAGGAGGGTACCAAGAGACCCAGTACTTC
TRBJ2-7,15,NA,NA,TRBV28,CASSLTLGGTHEQYF,TGTGCCAGCAGTTTAACCCTCGGGGGTACCCACGAGCAGTACTTC
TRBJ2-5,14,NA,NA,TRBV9,CASSGRVGWETQYF,TGTGCCAGCAGCGGCCGGGTAGGGTGGGAGACCCAGTACTTC
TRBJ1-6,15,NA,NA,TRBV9,CASSGRGNYNSPLHF,TGTGCCAGCAGCGGCAGGGGAAACTATAATTCACCCCTCCACTTT
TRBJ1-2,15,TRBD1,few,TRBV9,CASSADRGANYGYTF,TGTGCCAGCAGCGCGGACAGGGGAGCTAACTATGGCTACACCTTC
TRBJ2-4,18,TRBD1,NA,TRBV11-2,CASSLTPQGSWGKNIQYF,TGTGCCAGCAGCTTAACCCCACAGGGGTCGTGGGGAAAAAACATTCAGTACTTC
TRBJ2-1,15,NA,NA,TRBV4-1,CASSPWGNERNEQFF,TGCGCCAGCAGCCCTTGGGGAAACGAACGGAATGAGCAGTTCTTC
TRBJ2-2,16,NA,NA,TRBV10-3,CATKGGAGVDTGELFF,TGTGCCACCAAAGGTGGGGCAGGGGTGGACACCGGGGAGCTGTTTTTT
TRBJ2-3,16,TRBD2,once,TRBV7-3,CASSSGLAGGSDTQYF,TGTGCCAGCAGCTCCGGACTAGCGGGGGGTTCAGATACGCAGTATTTT
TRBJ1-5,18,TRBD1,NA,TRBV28,CASSQPGQAPGGNQPQHF,TGTGCCAGCAGTCAACCGGGACAGGCGCCAGGCGGCAATCAGCCCCAGCATTTT
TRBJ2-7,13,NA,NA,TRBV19,CASSSGGPYEQYF,TGTGCCAGTAGTAGTGGGGGGCCCTACGAGCAGTACTTC
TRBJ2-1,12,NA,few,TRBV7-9,CASSLLAAEQFF,TGTGCCAGCAGCCTGCTAGCAGCTGAGCAGTTCTTC
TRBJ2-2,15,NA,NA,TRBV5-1,CASSLGGSGTGELFF,TGCGCCAGCAGCTTGGGCGGGTCGGGCACCGGGGAGCTGTTTTTT
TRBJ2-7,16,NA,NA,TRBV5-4,CASSQDRARGSYEQYF,TGTGCCAGCAGCCAAGATCGGGCCAGGGGTTCCTACGAGCAGTACTTC
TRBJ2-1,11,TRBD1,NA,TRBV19,CASRTGQEQFF,TGTGCCAGTAGAACGGGACAGGAGCAGTTCTTC
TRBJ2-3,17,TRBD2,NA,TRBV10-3,CAISTARTSGEGDTQYF,TGTGCCATCAGTACCGCGAGGACTAGCGGTGAGGGAGATACGCAGTATTTT
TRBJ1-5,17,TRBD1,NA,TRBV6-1,CASSALTGTLSNQPQHF,TGTGCCAGCAGTGCATTGACAGGGACACTTAGCAATCAGCCCCAGCATTTT
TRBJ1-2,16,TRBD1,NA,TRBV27,CASSLSTGTVNYGYTF,TGTGCCAGCAGTTTATCCACCGGGACAGTGAATTATGGCTACACCTTC
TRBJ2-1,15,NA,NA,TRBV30,CAWKGRGATYNEQFF,TGTGCCTGGAAAGGTCGGGGGGCCACCTACAATGAGCAGTTCTTC
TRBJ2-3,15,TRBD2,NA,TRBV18,CASSPLTSPTDTQYF,TGTGCCAGCTCACCCCTGACTAGCCCCACAGATACGCAGTATTTT
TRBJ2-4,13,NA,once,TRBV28,CASTTLMENIQYF,TGTGCCAGCACCACACTAATGGAAAACATTCAGTACTTC
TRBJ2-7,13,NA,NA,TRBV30,CAALGKQSYEQYF,TGTGCCGCCCTGGGAAAACAGTCCTACGAGCAGTACTTC
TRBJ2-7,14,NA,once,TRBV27,CASSFIAETYEQYF,TGTGCCAGCAGTTTCATAGCGGAAACCTACGAGCAGTACTTC
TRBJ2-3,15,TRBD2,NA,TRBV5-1,CASSLAGQNTDTQYF,TGCGCCAGCAGCCTAGCGGGGCAGAACACAGATACGCAGTATTTT
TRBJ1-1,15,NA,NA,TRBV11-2,CASSSRPAGNTEAFF,TGTGCCAGCAGCTCTCGTCCGGCTGGGAACACTGAAGCTTTCTTT
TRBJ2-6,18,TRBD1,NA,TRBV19,CASSIAGQGAPGANVLTF,TGTGCCAGTAGTATTGCAGGACAGGGGGCTCCTGGGGCCAACGTCCTGACTTTC
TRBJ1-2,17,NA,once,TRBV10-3,CAISRGGLRGSNYGYTF,TGTGCCATCTCCAGAGGAGGGCTCCGGGGATCTAACTATGGCTACACCTTC
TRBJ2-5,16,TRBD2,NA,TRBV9,CASSVVPSGLQETQYF,TGTGCCAGCAGCGTAGTGCCTAGCGGGTTACAAGAGACCCAGTACTTC
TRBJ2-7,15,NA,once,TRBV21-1,CASSRIAGGWYEQYF,TGTGCCAGCAGCCGGATAGCGGGGGGATGGTACGAGCAGTACTTC
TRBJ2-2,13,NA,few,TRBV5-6,CASSLGVTGELFF,TGTGCCAGCAGCTTGGGAGTTACCGGGGAGCTGTTTTTT
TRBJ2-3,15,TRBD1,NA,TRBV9,CASSPAGQEVDTQYF,TGTGCCAGCAGCCCGGCCGGACAGGAGGTTGATACGCAGTATTTT
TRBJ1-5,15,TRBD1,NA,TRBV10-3,CAISEKQGAYQPQHF,TGTGCCATCAGTGAGAAACAGGGGGCCTATCAGCCCCAGCATTTT
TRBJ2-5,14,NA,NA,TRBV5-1,CASLGGHPQETQYF,TGCGCCAGTTTGGGGGGGCATCCACAAGAGACCCAGTACTTC
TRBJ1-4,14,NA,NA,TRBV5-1,CASSYGQGYEKLFF,TGCGCCAGCAGCTACGGCCAGGGTTATGAAAAACTGTTTTTT
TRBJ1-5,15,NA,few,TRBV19,CAVRAGHFGNQPQHF,TGTGCCGTGAGGGCGGGGCATTTTGGCAATCAGCCCCAGCATTTT
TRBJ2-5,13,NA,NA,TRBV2,CASSEQGRETQYF,TGTGCCAGCAGTGAACAGGGACGGGAGACCCAGTACTTC
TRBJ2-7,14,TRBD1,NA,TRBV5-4,CASSQTGLSYEQYF,TGTGCCAGCAGCCAGACAGGGCTCTCCTACGAGCAGTACTTC
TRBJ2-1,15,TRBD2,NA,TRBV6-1,CASSGRAGGPGEQFF,TGTGCCAGCTCTGGAAGGGCGGGAGGGCCGGGTGAGCAGTTCTTC
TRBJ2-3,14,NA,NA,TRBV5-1,CASSFVSAGDTQYF,TGCGCCAGCAGCTTCGTCTCAGCGGGAGATACGCAGTATTTT
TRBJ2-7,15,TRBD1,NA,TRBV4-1,CASSHDRVSSYEQYF,TGCGCCAGCAGCCATGACAGGGTAAGCTCCTACGAGCAGTACTTC
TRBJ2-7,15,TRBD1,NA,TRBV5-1,CASSMRPGQTYEQYF,TGCGCCAGCAGCATGCGACCGGGACAGACCTACGAGCAGTACTTC
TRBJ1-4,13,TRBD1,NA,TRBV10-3,CASTGTVNEKLFF,TGTGCCAGCACTGGGACAGTTAATGAAAAACTGTTTTTT
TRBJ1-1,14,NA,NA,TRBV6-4,CASSEGGGSTEAFF,TGTGCCAGCAGTGAGGGTGGGGGGAGCACTGAAGCTTTCTTT
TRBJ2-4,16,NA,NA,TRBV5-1,CASSLGVGPAKNIQYF,TGCGCCAGCAGCTTGGGGGTGGGGCCAGCCAAAAACATTCAGTACTTC
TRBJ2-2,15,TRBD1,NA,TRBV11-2,CASRRPGQSTGELFF,TGTGCCAGCAGGAGACCGGGACAGAGTACCGGGGAGCTGTTTTTT
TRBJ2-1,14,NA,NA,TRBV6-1,CASNLEGARNEQFF,TGTGCCAGCAATCTTGAAGGGGCGCGAAATGAGCAGTTCTTC
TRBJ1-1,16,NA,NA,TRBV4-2,CASSQDLFMGGRSAFF,TGTGCCAGCAGCCAAGATCTCTTTATGGGGGGGAGATCAGCTTTCTTT
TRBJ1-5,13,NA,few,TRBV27,CASSLLADQPQHF,TGTGCCAGCAGTTTATTGGCCGATCAGCCCCAGCATTTT
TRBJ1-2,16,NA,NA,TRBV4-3,CASSQDLSGSRAGYTF,TGCGCCAGCAGCCAAGATCTCTCTGGCAGCCGGGCCGGCTACACCTTC
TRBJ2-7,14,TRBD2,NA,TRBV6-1,CASFSGLAAYEQYF,TGTGCCAGCTTTTCAGGACTAGCGGCCTACGAGCAGTACTTC
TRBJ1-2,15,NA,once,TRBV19,CASSIDSGANYGYTF,TGTGCCAGTAGTATTGATTCGGGGGCGAACTATGGCTACACCTTC
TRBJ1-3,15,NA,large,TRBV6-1,CASSEDRNSGNTIYF,TGTGCCAGCAGTGAAGACAGGAACTCTGGAAACACCATATATTTT
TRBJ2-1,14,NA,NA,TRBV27,CASYRARVDNEQFF,TGTGCCAGTTATAGAGCCAGGGTAGACAATGAGCAGTTCTTC
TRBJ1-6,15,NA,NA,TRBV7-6,CASSPAPDSYSPLHF,TGTGCCAGCAGCCCGGCCCCGGACAGTTATTCACCCCTCCACTTT
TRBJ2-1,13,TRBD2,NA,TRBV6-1,CAIERENYNEQFF,TGTGCCATTGAGCGGGAGAATTACAATGAGCAGTTCTTC
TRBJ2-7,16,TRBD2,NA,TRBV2,CASRTGLVVENYEQYF,TGTGCCAGCAGGACGGGACTAGTAGTGGAGAATTACGAGCAGTACTTC
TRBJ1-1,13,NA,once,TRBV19,CASSTTVNTEAFF,TGTGCCAGTAGTACGACAGTGAACACTGAAGCTTTCTTT
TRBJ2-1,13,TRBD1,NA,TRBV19,CASSIYRGNEQFF,TGTGCCAGTAGTATTTACAGGGGGAATGAGCAGTTCTTC
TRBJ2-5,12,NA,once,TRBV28,CARGGGQETQYF,TGTGCCAGGGGGGGCGGGCAAGAGACCCAGTACTTC